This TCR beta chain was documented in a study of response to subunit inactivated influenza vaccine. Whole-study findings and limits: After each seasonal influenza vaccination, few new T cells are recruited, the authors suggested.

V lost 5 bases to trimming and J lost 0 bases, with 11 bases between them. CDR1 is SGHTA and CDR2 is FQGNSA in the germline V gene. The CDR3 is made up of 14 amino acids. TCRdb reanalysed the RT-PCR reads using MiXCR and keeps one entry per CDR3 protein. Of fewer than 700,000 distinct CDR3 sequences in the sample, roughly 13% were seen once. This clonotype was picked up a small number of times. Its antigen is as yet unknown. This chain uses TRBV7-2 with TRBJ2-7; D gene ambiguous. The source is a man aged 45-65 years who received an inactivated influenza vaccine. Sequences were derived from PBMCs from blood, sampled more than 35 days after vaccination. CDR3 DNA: TGTGCCAGCAGCCTGTACTTGTACTCCTACGAGCAGTACTTC. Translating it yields CASSLYLYSYEQYF.